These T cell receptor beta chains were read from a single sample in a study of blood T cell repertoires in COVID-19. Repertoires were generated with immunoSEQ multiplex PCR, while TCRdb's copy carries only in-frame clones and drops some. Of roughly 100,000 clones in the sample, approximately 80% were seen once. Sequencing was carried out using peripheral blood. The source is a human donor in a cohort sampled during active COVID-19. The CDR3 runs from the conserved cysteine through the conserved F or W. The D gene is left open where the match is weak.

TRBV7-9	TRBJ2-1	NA	CASSGGSDWTARNQFF
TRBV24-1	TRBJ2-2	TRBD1	CATGSSGQGNTGELFF
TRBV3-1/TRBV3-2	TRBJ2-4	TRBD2	CASSQDPGGANIQYF
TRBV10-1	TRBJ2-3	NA	CASSESMAASTDTQYF
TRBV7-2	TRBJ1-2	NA	CASSLWVGVNYGYTF
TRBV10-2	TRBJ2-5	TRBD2	CASSIGLAGGRETQYF
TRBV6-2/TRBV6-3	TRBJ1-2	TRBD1	CASSYPGTAKGYTF
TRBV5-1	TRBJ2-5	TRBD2	CASSTGTSGETQYF
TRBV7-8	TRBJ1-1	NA	CASSAHRNTEAFF
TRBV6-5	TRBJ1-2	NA	CASSFGGSNYGYTF
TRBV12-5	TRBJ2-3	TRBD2	CASGLVTGGPSQYF
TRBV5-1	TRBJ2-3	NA	CASSQGQLSDTQYF
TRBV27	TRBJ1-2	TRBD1	CASSATGGYGYTF
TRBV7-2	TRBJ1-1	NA	CASSSHREGITEAFF
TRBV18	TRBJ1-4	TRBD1	CASSPGQGLNEKLFF
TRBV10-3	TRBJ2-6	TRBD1	CAISESNRGSGANVLTF
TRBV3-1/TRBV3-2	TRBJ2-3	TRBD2	CASSGPRLAGGPTDTQYF
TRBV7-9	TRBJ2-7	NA	CASSFLAGVTYEQYF
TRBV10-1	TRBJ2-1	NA	CASSESSTPYNEQFF
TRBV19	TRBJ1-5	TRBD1	CASSIEQGDGQPQHF
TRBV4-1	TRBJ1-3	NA	CASSPQAGNTIYF
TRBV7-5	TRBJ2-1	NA	CVRSLGGLGHNEQFF
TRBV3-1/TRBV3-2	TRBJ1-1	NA	CASSLLNTEAFF
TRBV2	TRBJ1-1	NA	CASRETGMNTEAFF
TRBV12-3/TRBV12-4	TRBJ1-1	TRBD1	CASRTGWGVAFF
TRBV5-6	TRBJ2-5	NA	CASSFRGQETQYF
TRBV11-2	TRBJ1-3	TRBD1	CASTVEGAGGNTIYF
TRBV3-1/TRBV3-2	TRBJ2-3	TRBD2	CASTPARTSVTDTQYF
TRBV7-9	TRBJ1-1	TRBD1	CASSQTQQGAGAFF
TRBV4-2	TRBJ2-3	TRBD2	CASSPLERGGKTDTQYF
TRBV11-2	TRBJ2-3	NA	CASSLELAIRETQYF
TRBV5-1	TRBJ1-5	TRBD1	CASSLTGGVQPQHF
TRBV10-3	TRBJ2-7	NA	CASGLGAASSYEQYF
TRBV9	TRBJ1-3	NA	CASSVDSSSGNTIYF
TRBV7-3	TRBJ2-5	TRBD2	CASSATGLAGQETQYF
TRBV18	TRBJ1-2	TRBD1	CASSPGQLFGYTF
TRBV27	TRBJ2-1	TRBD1	CASSARTGNNEQFF
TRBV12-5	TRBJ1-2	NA	CASGSGSYGYTF
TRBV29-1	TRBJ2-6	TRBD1	CSVEDRTGGFSGANVLTF
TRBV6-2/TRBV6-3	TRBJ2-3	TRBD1	CASSHAGQGSDTQYF
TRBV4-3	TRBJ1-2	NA	CASSQGLLGSYGYTF
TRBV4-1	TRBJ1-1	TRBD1	CASSQTPGQYNTEAFF
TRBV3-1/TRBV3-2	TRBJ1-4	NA	CASSRRGLTNEKLFF
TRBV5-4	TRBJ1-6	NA	CASSFNNSPLHF
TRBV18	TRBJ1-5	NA	CASSPQGADQPQHF
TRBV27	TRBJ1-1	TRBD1	CASRKTGENTEAFF
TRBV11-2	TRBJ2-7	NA	CASSPPGLPYEQYF
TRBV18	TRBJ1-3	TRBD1	CASSPQDRPSSGNTIYF